Shown below are 6 T cell receptor beta chains from a single sample sequenced in a study of T-cell reconstitution after alpha-beta-depleted transplantation in children (dated by TCRdb to 2016 to 2018). Library prep was done by PCR. The run used an Illumina HiSeq 2500. TCR libraries were prepared with molecular barcoding, using unique molecular identifiers to normalize TCRbeta repertoire quantification. The public sequencing data were trimmed at Q25 with fastp and processed into clonotypes with MiXCR by TCRdb, which kept only in-frame beta chains. Under each unique CDR3 protein, matching rows form one entry showing the most common genes and DNA. The sample table records some 500,000 distinct CDR3 sequences; 32% of these occur just once. 2% to 3% of the sample is in the top ten clones. Material: PBMCs from the stem cell graft donor, obtained from the stem cell graft. The origin of the receptors is a human donor who donated a stem cell graft to a child with aplastic anemia.

This clonotype was seen only a few times. The CDR3 loop reads CSVRLAGGIEQFF. In nucleotides, the CDR3 is TGCAGCGTCCGCCTAGCGGGAGGTATTGAGCAGTTCTTC. The chain has TRBV29-1 and TRBJ2-1; 11 bases line up with TRBD2. V shed 6 bases, J shed 9 bases, and the junction held 7 bases outside the gene matches. CDR3 size: 13 residues. In germline, CDR1 is SQVTM, CDR2 ANQGSEA.

A few counts support this clonotype. The chain carries TRBV9 and TRBJ2-2, with D hard to call. The CDR3 loop spans 16 amino acids. The germline gives CDR1 SGDLS, CDR2 YYNGEE. Deletions cut 1 base from V and 3 bases from J, with 13 bases between. Here the CDR3 reads CASSVRAEGYTGELFF. CDR3 coding DNA: TGTGCCAGCAGCGTACGGGCCGAAGGTTACACCGGGGAGCTGTTTTTT.

V and J are TRBV12-3 or TRBV12-4 and TRBJ2-7; 7 nucleotides align to TRBD1. The CDR3 has 17 residues. J was trimmed by 4 bases and V by 2 bases; bases with no gene match: 14. The chain's CDR3 is CASSLLYRTGAPYEQYF. The CDR3 coding sequence is TGTGCCAGCAGTTTACTATATCGTACAGGGGCGCCTTACGAGCAGTACTTC.

The chain has TRBV28 and TRBJ2-5; D is possibly TRBD1 or TRBD2 (6 bases each). CDR3 length equals 16 residues. V lost 2 bases, J lost 4 bases, and 17 bases lay in between. Germline loops: CDR1 MDHEN, CDR2 SYDVKM. CDR3 DNA sequence: TGTGCCAGCAGTTTAATCTTCCGGGGGCAGACAGAGACCCAGTACTTC. It codes for CASSLIFRGQTETQYF.

The chain joins TRBV6-5 to TRBJ2-6; D call uncertain. Germline V CDR1 and CDR2: MNHEY, SVGAGI. This CDR3 has 14 amino acids. V was cut by 4 bases and J by 2 bases, with 6 bases left in between. Written as DNA, the CDR3 is TGTGCCAGCAGTTTACGGGCTGGGGCCAACGTCCTGACTTTC. Its protein is CASSLRAGANVLTF.

A few counts support this clonotype. The V gene is TRBV20-1, the J gene TRBJ1-4; D gene ambiguous. Between the trimmed V and J ends, which lost 6 bases and 8 bases, there was a span of 16 bases. CDR1 is DFQATT, CDR2 SNEGSKA, per germline (reference sequence). The CDR3 runs to 13 residues. The DNA for the CDR3 is TGCAGTGCCCTCCCGGGAATCGGCGAAAAACTGTTTTTT. Its translation is CSALPGIGEKLFF.